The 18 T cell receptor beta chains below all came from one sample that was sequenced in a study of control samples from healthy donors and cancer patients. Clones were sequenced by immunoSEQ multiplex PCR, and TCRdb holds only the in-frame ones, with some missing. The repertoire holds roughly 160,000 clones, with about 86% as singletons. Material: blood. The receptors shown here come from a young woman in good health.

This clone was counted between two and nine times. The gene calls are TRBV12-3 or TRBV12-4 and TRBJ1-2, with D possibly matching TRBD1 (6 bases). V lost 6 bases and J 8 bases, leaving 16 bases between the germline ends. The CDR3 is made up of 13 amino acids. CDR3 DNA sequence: TGTGCCAGCAGGGAGACAGGCGTTGGCGGCTACACCTTC. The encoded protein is CASRETGVGGYTF.

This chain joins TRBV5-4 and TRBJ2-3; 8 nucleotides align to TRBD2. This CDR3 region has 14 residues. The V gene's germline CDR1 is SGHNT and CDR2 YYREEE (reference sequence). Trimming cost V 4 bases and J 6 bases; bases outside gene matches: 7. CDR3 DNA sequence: TGTGCCAGCAGCCCAACGGGGGGGAGGGATACGCAGTATTTT. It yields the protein CASSPTGGRDTQYF.

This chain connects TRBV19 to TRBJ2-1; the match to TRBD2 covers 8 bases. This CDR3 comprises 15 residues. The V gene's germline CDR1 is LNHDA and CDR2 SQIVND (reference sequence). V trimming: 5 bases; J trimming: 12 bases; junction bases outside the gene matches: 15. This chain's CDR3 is CASSQIGAGGEAQFF. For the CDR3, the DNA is TGTGCCAGTAGTCAGATAGGTGCGGGGGGCGAAGCGCAGTTCTTC.

As DNA, the CDR3 is TGCAGCGGGGTTATTTTGACTGAAGCTTTCTTT. This codes for CSGVILTEAFF. The rearrangement uses TRBV29-1 and TRBJ1-1, with D unclear. The CDR3 covers 11 residues. The germline V gene has CDR1 SQVTM and CDR2 ANQGSEA. Trimming took 7 bases from V and 5 from J, leaving 11 bases between them.

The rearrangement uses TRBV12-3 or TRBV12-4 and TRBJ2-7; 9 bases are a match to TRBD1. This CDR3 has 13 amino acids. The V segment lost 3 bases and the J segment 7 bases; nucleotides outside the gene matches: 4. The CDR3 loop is CASSFGTGREQYF. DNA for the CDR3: TGTGCCAGCAGTTTCGGGACAGGGCGGGAGCAGTACTTC.

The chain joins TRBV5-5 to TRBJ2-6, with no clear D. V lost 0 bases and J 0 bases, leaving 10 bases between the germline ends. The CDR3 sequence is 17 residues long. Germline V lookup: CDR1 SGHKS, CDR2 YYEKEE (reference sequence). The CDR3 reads CASSLVGKPSGANVLTF. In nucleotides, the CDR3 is TGTGCCAGCAGCTTGGTAGGGAAGCCCTCTGGGGCCAACGTCCTGACTTTC.

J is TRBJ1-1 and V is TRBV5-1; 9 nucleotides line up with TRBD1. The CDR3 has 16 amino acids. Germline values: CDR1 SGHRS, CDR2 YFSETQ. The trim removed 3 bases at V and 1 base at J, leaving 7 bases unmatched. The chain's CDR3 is CASSSLGQGSNTEAFF. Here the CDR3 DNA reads TGCGCCAGCAGCTCCCTGGGACAGGGTTCGAACACTGAAGCTTTCTTT. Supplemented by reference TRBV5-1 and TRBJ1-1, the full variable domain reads KAGVTQTPRYLIKTRGQQVTLSCSPISGHRSVSWYQQTPGQGLQFLFEYFSETQRNKGNFPGRFSGRQFSNSRSEMNVSTLELGDSALYLCASSSLGQGSNTEAFFGQGTRLTVV.

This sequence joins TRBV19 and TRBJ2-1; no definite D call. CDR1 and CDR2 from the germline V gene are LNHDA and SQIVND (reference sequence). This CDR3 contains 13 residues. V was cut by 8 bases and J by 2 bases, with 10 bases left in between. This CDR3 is CASSLVAYNEQFF. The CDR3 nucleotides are TGTGCCAGTTCCCTGGTGGCCTACAATGAGCAGTTCTTC.

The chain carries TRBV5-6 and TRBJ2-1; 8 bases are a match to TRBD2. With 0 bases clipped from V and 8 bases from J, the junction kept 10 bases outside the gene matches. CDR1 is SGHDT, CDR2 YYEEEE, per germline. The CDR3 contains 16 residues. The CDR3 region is CASSLVAAGGGHEQFF. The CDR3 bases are TGTGCCAGCAGCTTGGTCGCGGCGGGAGGAGGCCATGAGCAGTTCTTC.

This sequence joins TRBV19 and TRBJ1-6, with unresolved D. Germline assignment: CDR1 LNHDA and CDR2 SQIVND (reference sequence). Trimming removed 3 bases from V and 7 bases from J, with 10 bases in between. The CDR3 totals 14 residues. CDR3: CASSIRASNSPLHF. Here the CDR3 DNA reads TGTGCCAGTAGTATCCGGGCCTCGAATTCACCCCTCCACTTT. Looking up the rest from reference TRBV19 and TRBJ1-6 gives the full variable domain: DGGITQSPKYLFRKEGQNVTLSCEQNLNHDAMYWYRQDPGQGLRLIYYSQIVNDFQKGDIAEGYSVSREKKESFPLTVTSAQKNPTAFYLCASSIRASNSPLHFGNGTRLTVT.

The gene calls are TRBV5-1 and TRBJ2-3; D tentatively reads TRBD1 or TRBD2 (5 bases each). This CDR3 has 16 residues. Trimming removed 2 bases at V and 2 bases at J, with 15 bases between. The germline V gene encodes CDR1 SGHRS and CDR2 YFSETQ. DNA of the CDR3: TGCGCCAGCAGCTTATCTGCCGGGGCCCACACAGATACGCAGTATTTT. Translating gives CASSLSAGAHTDTQYF.

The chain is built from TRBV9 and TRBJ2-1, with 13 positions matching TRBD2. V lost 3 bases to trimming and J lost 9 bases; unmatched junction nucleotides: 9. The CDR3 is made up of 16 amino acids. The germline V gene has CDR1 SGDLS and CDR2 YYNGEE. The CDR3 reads CASSDRTSGSFGEQFF. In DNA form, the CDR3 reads TGTGCCAGCAGCGACAGGACTAGCGGGAGTTTTGGTGAGCAGTTCTTC.

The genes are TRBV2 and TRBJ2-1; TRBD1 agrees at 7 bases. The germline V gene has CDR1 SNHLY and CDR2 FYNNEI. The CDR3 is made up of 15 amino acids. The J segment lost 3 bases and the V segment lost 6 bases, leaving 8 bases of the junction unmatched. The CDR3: CASRVRQGGYNEQFF. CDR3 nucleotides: TGTGCCAGCAGGGTTCGACAGGGCGGCTACAATGAGCAGTTCTTC.

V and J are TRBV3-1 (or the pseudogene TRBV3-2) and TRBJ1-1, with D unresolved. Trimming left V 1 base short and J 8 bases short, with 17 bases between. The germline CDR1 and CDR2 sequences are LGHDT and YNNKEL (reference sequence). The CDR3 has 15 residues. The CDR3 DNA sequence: TGTGCCAGCAGCCAAGGTCCCCCCCGGCAGCAGGAAGCTTTCTTT. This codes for CASSQGPPRQQEAFF.

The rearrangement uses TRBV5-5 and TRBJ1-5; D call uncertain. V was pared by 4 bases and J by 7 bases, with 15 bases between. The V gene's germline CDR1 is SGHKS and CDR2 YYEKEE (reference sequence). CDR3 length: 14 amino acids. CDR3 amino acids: CASSPRVMGQPQHF. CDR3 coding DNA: TGTGCCAGCAGCCCAAGGGTAATGGGGCAGCCCCAGCATTTT.

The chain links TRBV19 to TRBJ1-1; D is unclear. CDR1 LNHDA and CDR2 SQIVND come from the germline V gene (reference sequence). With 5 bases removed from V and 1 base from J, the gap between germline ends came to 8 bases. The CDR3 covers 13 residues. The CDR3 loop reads CASSDYSNTEAFF. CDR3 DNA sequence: TGTGCCAGTAGTGATTACTCGAACACTGAAGCTTTCTTT.

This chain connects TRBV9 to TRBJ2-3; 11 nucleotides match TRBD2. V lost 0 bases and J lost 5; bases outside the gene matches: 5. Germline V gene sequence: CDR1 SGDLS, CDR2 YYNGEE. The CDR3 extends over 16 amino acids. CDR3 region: CASSVGLAGGGDTQYF. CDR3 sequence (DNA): TGTGCCAGCAGCGTAGGGCTAGCGGGAGGTGGAGATACGCAGTATTTT.

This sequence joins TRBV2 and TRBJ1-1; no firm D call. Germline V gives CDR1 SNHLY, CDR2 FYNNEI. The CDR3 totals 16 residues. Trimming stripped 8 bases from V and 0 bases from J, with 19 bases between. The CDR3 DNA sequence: TGTGCCAGCCGAGTAAACAGCCGGACGGTGAACACTGAAGCTTTCTTT. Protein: CASRVNSRTVNTEAFF.